What follows are 6 T cell receptor beta chains derived from one specimen sequenced in a study of blood T cell repertoires in COVID-19. Generated by immunoSEQ multiplex PCR, the TCRdb table keeps only in-frame clones and is missing some. Among approximately 77,000 clones, roughly 88% were seen once, and the ten largest hold 2%. Material for sequencing was peripheral blood. These receptor sequences come from a man aged 25 to 45 with acute or convalescent COVID-19.

This clone was recorded once. Other DNA sequences within the sample encode an identical CDR3. The chain recombines TRBV3-1 (or the pseudogene TRBV3-2) with TRBJ1-2; D not resolved. CDR3 size: 11 residues. The ends were cut back, 1 base at V and 8 bases at J, with 5 bases in the middle. Germline lookup yields CDR1 LGHDT and CDR2 YNNKEL (reference sequence). The CDR3, as DNA: TGTGCCAGCAGCCAAGGCAGGGGCTACACCTTC. Its translation: CASSQGRGYTF.

The J gene is TRBJ2-1, the V gene TRBV30, with D maybe TRBD1 (6 bases). This CDR3 comprises 13 residues. Deletions cut 7 bases from V and 2 bases from J, with 12 bases between. CDR1 and CDR2 from the germline V gene are GTSNPN and SVGIG (reference sequence). CDR3 sequence reads: CALTGSAYNEQFF. The CDR3, as DNA: TGTGCCTTGACAGGCTCGGCCTACAATGAGCAGTTCTTC.

J is TRBJ2-2 and V is TRBV5-1, with a weak D call TRBD2 (6 bases). Trimming removed 1 base from V and 0 bases from J, with 10 bases in between. The CDR3 runs to 16 residues. The germline gives CDR1 SGHRS, CDR2 YFSETQ. CDR3 DNA: TGCGCCAGCAGCTTGTGGGCGGGGCCGAACACCGGGGAGCTGTTTTTT. Its translation is CASSLWAGPNTGELFF.

This clone occurred a few times. Distinct nucleotide sequences in the sample also encode this CDR3. The chain couples TRBV18 to TRBJ1-4; possible D gene TRBD1, 5 bases. Germline assignment: CDR1 KGHSH and CDR2 LQKENI. The CDR3 spans 12 residues. The V and J ends lost 3 bases and 11 bases respectively, with 10 bases between them. The chain's CDR3 is CASSPGGGKLFF. CDR3 nucleotide sequence: TGTGCCAGCTCACCCGGGGGTGGCAAACTGTTTTTT.

V gene TRBV19 combines with J gene TRBJ1-1, with a weak D call TRBD1 (6 bases). V lost 1 base and J 11 bases, leaving 14 bases between the germline ends. This CDR3 comprises 13 residues. Germline V gene sequence: CDR1 LNHDA, CDR2 SQIVND (reference sequence). CDR3 in amino acids: CASSIGRPGDAFF. DNA of the CDR3: TGTGCCAGTAGTATAGGGCGGCCAGGGGATGCTTTCTTT.

The J gene is TRBJ1-1, the V gene TRBV4-1; D is undetermined. Germline V gives CDR1 MGHRA, CDR2 YSYEKL. Trimming shortened V by 4 bases and J by 6 bases, and 15 bases separated the two germline ends. The CDR3 is made up of 14 amino acids. The DNA for the CDR3 is TGCGCCAGCAGCCGGGTCTCGGGTACCGCTGAAGCTTTCTTT. Translating gives CASSRVSGTAEAFF.